The text below deals with one TCR beta chain. Generated by immunoSEQ multiplex PCR, the TCRdb table keeps only in-frame clones and is missing some. The table shows more than 300,000 clones, with roughly 94% occurring only once. This CDR3 region has 14 residues. The germline CDR1 and CDR2 sequences are MDHEN and SYDVKM. Trimming pared 10 bases from V and 0 bases from J, leaving 13 bases between. This entry comes from a study of shared T cell receptors in the human thymus. The origin of this receptor is a human donor. V gene TRBV28 combines with J gene TRBJ1-3; D might be TRBD1 (5 bases). Source material: thymocytes. DNA of the CDR3: TGTGCCATCCAACAGGCCCTCTCTGGAAACACCATATATTTT. Protein sequence: CAIQQALSGNTIYF.